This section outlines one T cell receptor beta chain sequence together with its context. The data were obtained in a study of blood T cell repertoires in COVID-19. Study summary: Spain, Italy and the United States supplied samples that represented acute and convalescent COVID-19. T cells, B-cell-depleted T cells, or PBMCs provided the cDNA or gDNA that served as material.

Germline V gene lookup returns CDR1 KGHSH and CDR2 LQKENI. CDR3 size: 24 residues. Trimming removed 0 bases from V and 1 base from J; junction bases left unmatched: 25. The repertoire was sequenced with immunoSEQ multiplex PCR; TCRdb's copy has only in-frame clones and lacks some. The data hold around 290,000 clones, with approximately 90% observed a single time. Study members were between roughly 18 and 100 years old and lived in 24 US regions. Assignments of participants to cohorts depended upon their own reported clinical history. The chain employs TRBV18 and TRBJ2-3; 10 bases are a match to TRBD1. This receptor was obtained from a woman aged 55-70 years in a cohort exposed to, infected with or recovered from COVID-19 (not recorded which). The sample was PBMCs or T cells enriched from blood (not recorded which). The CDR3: CASSPPVPPDRGPAVVWGTDTQYF. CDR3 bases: TGTGCCAGCTCACCACCGGTTCCCCCCGACAGGGGGCCCGCGGTGGTTTGGGGCACAGATACGCAGTATTTT.